A selection of T cell receptor beta chains follows, all from one sample in a study of cytomegalovirus exposure and HLA in healthy donors. Produced via immunoSEQ multiplex PCR; TCRdb's table is partial and in-frame only. The data hold about 160,000 clones, with about four fifths observed a single time. Sequencing was performed on PBMCs. The receptors originated from a male donor in good health and CMV-seropositive. Both conserved end residues are part of each CDR3. D genes are given only for firm matches. Rows may omit the clone size; those that give it use once, few, many or a size class.

J: TRBJ1-1
V: TRBV6-5
size: NA
D: TRBD1
CDR3: CASHKGQMNTEAFF
DNA: TGTGCCAGCCACAAGGGACAGATGAACACTGAAGCTTTCTTT

J: TRBJ1-1
V: TRBV5-1
size: many
D: NA
CDR3: CASSLEQLNEAFF
DNA: TGCGCCAGCAGCTTAGAACAGTTGAATGAAGCTTTCTTT

J: TRBJ1-1
V: TRBV19
size: NA
D: TRBD1
CDR3: CASSPTGVYTEAFF
DNA: TGTGCCAGTAGCCCGACAGGGGTTTACACTGAAGCTTTCTTT

J: TRBJ1-1
V: TRBV4-1
size: once
D: NA
CDR3: CASSQDPGINYNTEAFF
DNA: TGCGCCAGCAGCCAAGATCCAGGGATCAATTATAACACTGAAGCTTTCTTT

J: TRBJ1-1
V: TRBV30
size: NA
D: NA
CDR3: CARKNGISDTEAFF
DNA: TGTGCCAGAAAAAACGGGATCTCTGACACTGAAGCTTTCTTT

J: TRBJ2-6
V: TRBV27
size: NA
D: NA
CDR3: CASSLGRANVLTF
DNA: TGTGCCAGCAGTTTGGGCAGGGCCAACGTCCTGACTTTC

J: TRBJ2-7
V: TRBV19
size: NA
D: TRBD1
CDR3: CASSKGQGNYEQYF
DNA: TGTGCCAGTAGTAAGGGACAGGGGAACTACGAGCAGTACTTC

J: TRBJ2-1
V: TRBV28
size: NA
D: TRBD1
CDR3: CASSLGQGFGEQFF
DNA: TGTGCCAGCAGTTTAGGACAGGGGTTCGGTGAGCAGTTCTTC

J: TRBJ2-1
V: TRBV27
size: NA
D: NA
CDR3: CASALSSYNEQFF
DNA: TGTGCCAGTGCCTTGAGCTCCTACAATGAGCAGTTCTTC

J: TRBJ1-2
V: TRBV28
size: NA
D: NA
CDR3: CASSLGGGYTF
DNA: TGTGCCAGCAGTTTAGGCGGAGGCTACACCTTC

J: TRBJ1-5
V: TRBV7-2
size: NA
D: NA
CDR3: CASSPDEGQPQHF
DNA: TGTGCCAGCAGTCCAGACGAGGGCCAGCCCCAGCATTTT

J: TRBJ1-1
V: TRBV25-1
size: NA
D: NA
CDR3: CASSAIVTTVGNTEAFF
DNA: TGTGCCAGCAGTGCCATAGTCACGACAGTGGGGAACACTGAAGCTTTCTTT

J: TRBJ1-2
V: TRBV6-5
size: NA
D: TRBD1
CDR3: CASSYSSGQGAYGYTF
DNA: TGTGCCAGCAGTTACTCGAGCGGCCAGGGGGCTTATGGCTACACCTTC

J: TRBJ2-3
V: TRBV7-9
size: once
D: NA
CDR3: CASSTSRWGRMTDTQYF
DNA: TGTGCCAGCAGCACCTCTAGGTGGGGCAGGATGACAGATACGCAGTATTTT

J: TRBJ1-4
V: TRBV4-1
size: NA
D: NA
CDR3: CASSQRGSTPYEKLFF
DNA: TGCGCCAGCAGCCAACGCGGGAGCACACCTTATGAAAAACTGTTTTTT

J: TRBJ1-3
V: TRBV10-3
size: NA
D: NA
CDR3: CAIRGDTSGNTIYF
DNA: TGTGCCATCAGGGGGGACACCTCTGGAAACACCATATATTTT

J: TRBJ1-2
V: TRBV11-2
size: NA
D: NA
CDR3: CASSLDQVSGYGYTF
DNA: TGTGCCAGCAGCTTAGATCAGGTGTCCGGCTATGGCTACACCTTC

J: TRBJ1-3
V: TRBV30
size: NA
D: NA
CDR3: CAWSWSRSGNTIYF
DNA: TGTGCCTGGAGTTGGTCCAGGTCCGGAAACACCATATATTTT

J: TRBJ1-1
V: TRBV14
size: few
D: TRBD1
CDR3: CASSRLGQGSEAFF
DNA: TGTGCCAGCAGCCGCTTAGGACAGGGCTCTGAAGCTTTCTTT

J: TRBJ2-5
V: TRBV4-1
size: NA
D: TRBD2
CDR3: CASSLGLAGADETQYF
DNA: TGCGCCAGCAGCCTTGGACTAGCGGGAGCGGATGAGACCCAGTACTTC

J: TRBJ1-2
V: TRBV7-2
size: NA
D: NA
CDR3: CASSLSGGSRYGYTF
DNA: TGTGCCAGCAGCTTAAGTGGCGGGAGTCGATATGGCTACACCTTC

J: TRBJ2-7
V: TRBV14
size: few
D: NA
CDR3: CASSQFYRVGEQYF
DNA: TGTGCCAGCAGCCAATTCTACAGGGTCGGGGAGCAGTACTTC

J: TRBJ2-2
V: TRBV6-6
size: few
D: TRBD1
CDR3: CASSFTGAGELFF
DNA: TGTGCCAGCAGTTTCACAGGGGCCGGGGAGCTGTTTTTT

J: TRBJ2-1
V: TRBV11-2
size: NA
D: TRBD2
CDR3: CASSSGVLAINNEQFF
DNA: TGTGCCAGCAGCTCCGGGGTACTAGCGATCAACAATGAGCAGTTCTTC

J: TRBJ2-1
V: TRBV15
size: NA
D: TRBD1
CDR3: CATSSGTGQGANEQFF
DNA: TGTGCCACCAGCAGCGGAACGGGACAGGGGGCGAATGAGCAGTTCTTC

J: TRBJ2-7
V: TRBV6-5
size: NA
D: NA
CDR3: CASSYGSSEQYF
DNA: TGTGCCAGCAGTTACGGCTCGTCGGAGCAGTACTTC

J: TRBJ2-1
V: TRBV29-1
size: NA
D: TRBD2
CDR3: CSVEGLAGVSYNEQFF
DNA: TGCAGCGTTGAGGGACTAGCGGGGGTCTCCTACAATGAGCAGTTCTTC

J: TRBJ1-4
V: TRBV4-1
size: once
D: TRBD1
CDR3: CASSQYRDSNEKLFF
DNA: TGCGCCAGCAGCCAGTACCGGGACAGCAATGAAAAACTGTTTTTT

J: TRBJ2-7
V: TRBV2
size: NA
D: TRBD1
CDR3: CASSEGQGSYEQYF
DNA: TGTGCCAGCAGTGAGGGACAGGGATCCTACGAGCAGTACTTC

J: TRBJ1-2
V: TRBV2
size: once
D: TRBD1
CDR3: CASRRDSGNYGYTF
DNA: TGTGCCAGCCGACGGGACAGTGGTAACTATGGCTACACCTTC

J: TRBJ2-7
V: TRBV4-3
size: once
D: TRBD2
CDR3: CASSQDLGTKALEQYF
DNA: TGCGCCAGCAGCCAAGATCTTGGGACTAAGGCGCTGGAGCAGTACTTC

J: TRBJ2-5
V: TRBV5-1
size: NA
D: NA
CDR3: CASSSWGLNQETQYF
DNA: TGCGCCAGCAGCTCTTGGGGGCTCAACCAAGAGACCCAGTACTTC

J: TRBJ1-1
V: TRBV10-3
size: NA
D: TRBD1
CDR3: CAISYRGLAAFF
DNA: TGTGCCATCAGTTACAGGGGGTTGGCAGCTTTCTTT

J: TRBJ1-3
V: TRBV10-1
size: NA
D: NA
CDR3: CARGRSSGNTIYF
DNA: TGCGCCCGAGGGCGAAGCTCTGGAAACACCATATATTTT

J: TRBJ1-2
V: TRBV6-5
size: NA
D: NA
CDR3: CASSYGGGNYGYTF
DNA: TGTGCCAGCAGTTACGGGGGAGGGAACTATGGCTACACCTTC

J: TRBJ1-1
V: TRBV27
size: NA
D: NA
CDR3: CASSTLGPTEAFF
DNA: TGTGCCAGCAGTACTCTGGGCCCCACTGAAGCTTTCTTT

J: TRBJ2-7
V: TRBV27
size: once
D: NA
CDR3: CASSFSLGPYEQYF
DNA: TGTGCCAGCAGTTTCTCACTGGGCCCCTACGAGCAGTACTTC

J: TRBJ2-1
V: TRBV5-1
size: NA
D: TRBD1
CDR3: CASSPGQGGFGEQFF
DNA: TGCGCCAGCAGCCCGGGACAGGGGGGGTTCGGCGAGCAGTTCTTC

J: TRBJ1-6
V: TRBV6-6
size: NA
D: TRBD1
CDR3: CASSSSGQPNSPLHF
DNA: TGTGCCAGCAGCTCCTCGGGACAGCCGAATTCACCCCTCCACTTT

J: TRBJ2-5
V: TRBV11-2
size: NA
D: NA
CDR3: CASSPGISETQYF
DNA: TGTGCCAGCAGCCCAGGGATCTCTGAGACCCAGTACTTC

J: TRBJ2-1
V: TRBV11-2
size: NA
D: NA
CDR3: CASSFPLRGTGEQFF
DNA: TGTGCCAGCAGCTTCCCCTTAAGAGGGACTGGTGAGCAGTTCTTC

J: TRBJ2-5
V: TRBV4-3
size: NA
D: NA
CDR3: CASSQLGSSAQETQYF
DNA: TGCGCCAGCAGCCAGCTTGGGAGCAGTGCTCAAGAGACCCAGTACTTC

J: TRBJ2-7
V: TRBV7-2
size: NA
D: NA
CDR3: CASSLAGSSYEQYF
DNA: TGTGCCAGCAGCTTAGCGGGGAGCTCCTACGAGCAGTACTTC

J: TRBJ2-1
V: TRBV28
size: NA
D: TRBD2
CDR3: CASSFFAASGLNEQFF
DNA: TGTGCCAGCAGTTTCTTCGCCGCTAGCGGACTCAATGAGCAGTTCTTC

J: TRBJ1-2
V: TRBV9
size: few
D: TRBD1
CDR3: CASSVALDRTFGGYTF
DNA: TGTGCCAGCAGCGTAGCTCTGGACAGGACATTCGGGGGCTACACCTTC

J: TRBJ2-5
V: TRBV30
size: NA
D: TRBD2
CDR3: CAWSDPLAALAGETQYF
DNA: TGTGCCTGGAGTGACCCACTAGCTGCGCTAGCGGGAGAGACCCAGTACTTC

J: TRBJ2-5
V: TRBV2
size: NA
D: NA
CDR3: CASSEGGTNIQETQYF
DNA: TGTGCCAGCAGTGAAGGCGGCACTAATATCCAAGAGACCCAGTACTTC

J: TRBJ2-7
V: TRBV6-5
size: NA
D: TRBD1
CDR3: CASTRGQGAYEQYF
DNA: TGTGCCAGCACCAGGGGACAGGGGGCCTACGAGCAGTACTTC

J: TRBJ2-1
V: TRBV6-4
size: NA
D: TRBD2
CDR3: CASSHPGLAGYNEQFF
DNA: TGTGCCAGCAGCCACCCGGGACTAGCGGGGTACAATGAGCAGTTCTTC

J: TRBJ1-5
V: TRBV7-8
size: few
D: NA
CDR3: CASSLEGHQPQHF
DNA: TGTGCCAGCAGCTTAGAGGGGCATCAGCCCCAGCATTTT

J: TRBJ1-5
V: TRBV30
size: NA
D: NA
CDR3: CAWSARGSQPQHF
DNA: TGTGCCTGGAGCGCCAGGGGTTCCCAGCCCCAGCATTTT

J: TRBJ2-5
V: TRBV30
size: NA
D: TRBD1
CDR3: CAWSPLGQGSTGQYF
DNA: TGTGCCTGGAGTCCCCTTGGACAGGGATCTACGGGGCAGTACTTC

J: TRBJ2-3
V: TRBV7-2
size: NA
D: NA
CDR3: CASSRQTTGNTQYF
DNA: TGTGCCAGCAGCCGCCAAACCACAGGGAATACGCAGTATTTT

J: TRBJ2-2
V: TRBV11-3
size: once
D: TRBD1
CDR3: CASSSRDRGTGELFF
DNA: TGTGCCAGCAGCTCACGGGACAGGGGCACCGGGGAGCTGTTTTTT

J: TRBJ1-2
V: TRBV2
size: NA
D: NA
CDR3: CASRLNPDYGYTF
DNA: TGTGCCAGCAGACTAAACCCGGACTATGGCTACACCTTC